The 12 T cell receptor beta chains below come from one sample, sequenced in a study of blood T cells in healthy people across ages. For the second PCR, which ran for about 6 to 11 cycles, a sample-barcoded 5' primer and a J-beta primer mix were used. TCRdb recomputed calls from the 5' RACE reads with MiXCR, one row per CDR3 protein. The sample carries under 1,000,000 distinct CDR3 sequences, about 34% recorded once. Sample: blood. The receptors were gathered from a man aged 18 to 30 in good health.

In this sample, this clonotype turned up a few times. The J gene is TRBJ1-5, the V gene TRBV20-1, with D possibly matching TRBD1 (5 bases). Trimming pared 5 bases from V and 0 bases from J, leaving 11 bases between. The germline V gene has CDR1 DFQATT and CDR2 SNEGSKA (reference sequence). This CDR3 is built from 14 residues. CDR3 sequence (DNA): TGCAGTGCTTCGTCAGGGAATAGCAATCAGCCCCAGCATTTT. Translated, it gives CSASSGNSNQPQHF.

The chain recombines TRBV18 with TRBJ1-1; D is unclear. In germline, CDR1 is KGHSH, CDR2 LQKENI. V was shortened by 6 bases and J by 5 bases, with 13 bases between the two germline ends. This CDR3 comprises 13 residues. CDR3 coding DNA: TGTGCCAGCTCCACGGCGGAAGGAACTGAAGCTTTCTTT. Amino acids: CASSTAEGTEAFF.

The rearrangement links TRBV29-1 to TRBJ2-2; 10 nucleotides line up with TRBD1. Per the germline V gene, CDR1 is SQVTM and CDR2 is ANQGSEA. Losses at the gene ends were 6 bases for V and 0 bases for J; bases not matched to a gene: 1. This CDR3 has 14 amino acids. The CDR3 bases are TGCAGCGTGGGACAGGGGCCGAACACCGGGGAGCTGTTTTTT. It encodes CSVGQGPNTGELFF.

V gene TRBV7-2 combines with J gene TRBJ2-5, with TRBD2 identical over 14 bases. Germline V gene lookup returns CDR1 SGHTA and CDR2 FQGNSA. The CDR3 is 15 amino acids. The J segment lost 3 bases and the V segment lost 6 bases, leaving 3 bases of the junction unmatched. Here the CDR3 reads CASSVTSGGEETQYF. The DNA for the CDR3 is TGTGCCAGCAGTGTGACTAGCGGGGGGGAAGAGACCCAGTACTTC.

This chain connects TRBV7-2 to TRBJ1-1, with TRBD1 matching 7 bases. CDR1 is SGHTA, CDR2 FQGNSA, per germline. The CDR3 length is 14 residues. The V segment lost 5 bases and the J segment 0 bases; nucleotides outside the gene matches: 3. CDR3 sequence reads: CASSKGQLNTEAFF. The CDR3 coding sequence is TGTGCCAGCAGCAAGGGACAGTTGAACACTGAAGCTTTCTTT.

The chain employs TRBV30 and TRBJ2-4; D is ambiguous. The DNA end favors TRBJ2-7, so the J call may be wrong. This CDR3 has 12 amino acids. Germline V lookup: CDR1 GTSNPN, CDR2 SVGIG (reference sequence). CDR3 region: CAWSVHPYEQYF. DNA of the CDR3: TGTGCCTGGAGTGTACACCCCTACGAGCAGTACTTC.

This clonotype appeared a few times. The chain recombines TRBV7-2 with TRBJ1-6; D is possibly TRBD1 (5 bases). Trimming removed 3 bases from V and 1 base from J, with 10 bases in between. Germline loops: CDR1 SGHTA, CDR2 FQGNSA. The CDR3 is made up of 16 amino acids. The CDR3 DNA is TGTGCCAGCAGCTTTTTGCAGGGTTCCTATAATTCACCCCTCCACTTT. Its protein is CASSFLQGSYNSPLHF. Using reference TRBV7-2 and TRBJ1-6 for the parts outside the CDR3, the full variable domain is GAGVSQSPSNKVTEKGKDVELRCDPISGHTALYWYRQSLGQGLEFLIYFQGNSAPDKSGLPSDRFSAERTGGSVSTLTIQRTQQEDSAVYLCASSFLQGSYNSPLHFGNGTRLTVT.

The rearrangement joins TRBV12-3 or TRBV12-4 to TRBJ2-3; D is unclear. V lost 4 bases to trimming and J lost 13 bases, with 12 bases between them. This CDR3 comprises 11 residues. The CDR3 nucleotides read TGTGCCAGCAGTTACACAGATGTGGAGTATTTT. As protein: CASSYTDVEYF.

This chain joins TRBV11-1 and TRBJ2-5; D is undetermined. Germline V lookup: CDR1 SGHAT, CDR2 FQDESV (reference sequence). The CDR3 runs to 12 residues. The ends were cut back, 3 bases at V and 11 bases at J, with 13 bases in the middle. CDR3 amino acids: CASSFHVNEQYF. The CDR3 DNA sequence: TGTGCCAGCAGCTTTCATGTGAATGAGCAGTACTTC.

This clonotype is a singleton in its sample. At one of its ends the junction is not consistent with the germline gene, which may arise from a read error. The chain has TRBV30 and TRBJ2-5; no clear D gene. The end of the DNA fits TRBJ2-7 better, so the J call may be wrong. The CDR3 has 14 residues. Germline V gene lookup returns CDR1 GTSNPN and CDR2 SVGIG (reference sequence). CDR3 loop: CVWSPGGHSDEQYF. The CDR3 bases are TGTGTCTGGAGTCCGGGCGGTCACTCCGACGAGCAGTACTTC.

On this clonotype: One end of the junction is discordant with germline, which a read error may explain. The chain carries TRBV4-1 and TRBJ2-1, with a weak D call TRBD2 (7 bases). Germline V lookup: CDR1 MGHRA, CDR2 YSYEKL. The CDR3 spans 19 residues. In DNA, the CDR3 is TGCGCCAGCAGCCAAGTAGGGGGGGGCCGAAGAGCCTACTACAATGAGCGGTTCTTC. This sequence encodes CASSQVGGGRRAYYNERFF.

CDR3 protein: CASSPVQGARNEQFF. CDR3 sequence (DNA): TGTGCCAGCTCACCAGTGCAGGGGGCGAGGAATGAGCAGTTCTTC. The rearrangement joins TRBV18 to TRBJ2-1, with 8 nucleotides matching TRBD1. The junction had 7 bases not matched to a gene; V was cut back by 2 bases and J by 7 bases. CDR1 and CDR2 from the germline V gene are KGHSH and LQKENI. The CDR3 runs 15 residues.